This TCR beta chain was observed in a study of T cell responses to AZD1222 COVID-19 vaccine (dated by TCRdb to the early 2020s). With regard to the full study: TCR sequencing covered roughly 230 trial participants: 207 given two doses of AZD1222 and about 26 given two doses of MenACWY control vaccine. Trial participants were enrolled into age subgroups of 18-55, 56-69 and 70-plus years, which contained 148, 28 and 57 TCR-sequenced participants, respectively. What the work shows at the level of the full study, not this receptor alone: The 56-69-year group was small, and its depth increase did not reach significance, likely because of low power. Most participants were white British and females outnumbered males, and the authors suggested that clonal diversity may have been underestimated. No day 14 peak-response samples were available, so repertoires were characterized only after the peak T cell response. Conclusions about previously exposed vaccinees are limited, since just five to seven AZD1222 recipients were seropositive for SARS-CoV-2 at baseline. Vaccine-associated CD4 TCRs spanned the whole spike protein, with dominant responses in regions 160-218 and 743-854. Reportedly, almost half of the unique spike-specific TCRs recognized epitopes lying outside the regions that are mutated in the B.1.351 and B.1.1.7 variants. After two AZD1222 doses, both the breadth and the depth of spike-specific TCRs were significantly higher than at day 0 and than in MenACWY recipients.

The CDR3 regions of human TCRbeta chains were analyzed by immunosequencing. Per the source publication's procedure: TCRs in the repertoires were matched against a reference library of SARS-CoV-2-specific TCRs that had been generated with the MIRA antigen-specificity platform. Breadth meant the fraction of unique TCRs that were SARS-CoV-2-associated, whereas depth meant the fraction of total T cells that were SARS-CoV-2-associated. Using the MIRA data, each spike-specific TCR was assigned both to the spike region to which the TCR was reactive and to a CD4 or CD8 class. Log10-transformed breadth and depth values were compared by one-way ANOVA with Sidak's multiple comparisons tests. Here the immuneACCESS table is served through TCRdb, limited to in-frame sequences with V and J called. Missing clones are a known gap in these copies; in checked studies unresolved V genes cover under half, and the rest lacks a known reason. V, J and clone size are those of that table, while D and trimming were read from the DNA. The sample includes some 97,000 clones, with about 90% observed a single time. The biggest ten clones account for over 4% of the sample.

To note about this clone: The clone's antigen remains unknown. Qualities for individual bases were not recorded, and no much larger clone is one base off.

The time point label, as the study defines it: baseline before first vaccination. The sample's treatment or condition label, in plain terms: meningococcal conjugate vaccine given as trial control. Samples from vaccinated people were obtained from the UK trials COV001 and COV002, which included a single-blind randomized controlled phase 2/3 trial of AZD1222 (ChAdOx1 nCoV-19) in healthy adults. For TCRbeta chain sequencing, PBMC samples were collected from trial participants at day 0 and at day 28 after the second dose. V loses 1 base, J loses 1 base, and the germline ends lie 7 bases apart. Including the terminal cysteine and phenylalanine, the CDR3 comprises 15 residues. The CDR3 DNA has 45 bases and is translated from base 1. CDR1 and CDR2 (ENHRY, SYGVKD) derive from the germline V gene.

The sequence derives from an adult in good health. Rearrangement joined TRBV10-3 to TRBJ2-2; perhaps TRBD1 is the D gene, with 5 bases matching. Specimen: peripheral blood, collected on day 0 of MenACWY control vaccination. The DNA sequence reads TGTGCCATCAGTGAGTGGCAGGGGAACACCGGGGAGCTGTTTTTT. Translation gives CAISEWQGNTGELFF.